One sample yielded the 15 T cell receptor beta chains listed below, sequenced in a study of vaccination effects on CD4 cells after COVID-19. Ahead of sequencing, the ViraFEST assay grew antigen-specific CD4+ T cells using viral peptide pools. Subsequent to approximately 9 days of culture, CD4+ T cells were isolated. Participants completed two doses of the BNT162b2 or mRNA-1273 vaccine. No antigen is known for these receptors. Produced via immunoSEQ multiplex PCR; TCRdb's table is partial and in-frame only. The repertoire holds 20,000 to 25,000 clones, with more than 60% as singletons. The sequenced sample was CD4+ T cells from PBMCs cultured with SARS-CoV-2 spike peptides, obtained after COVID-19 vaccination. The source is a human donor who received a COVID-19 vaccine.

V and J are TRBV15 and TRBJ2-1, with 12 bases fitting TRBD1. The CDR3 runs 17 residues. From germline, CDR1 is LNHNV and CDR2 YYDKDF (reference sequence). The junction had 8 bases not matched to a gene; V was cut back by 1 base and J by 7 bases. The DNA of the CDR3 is TGTGCCACCAGCAGAGGAGTGGGACAGGGGGCTTGGAATGAGCAGTTCTTC. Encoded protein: CATSRGVGQGAWNEQFF.

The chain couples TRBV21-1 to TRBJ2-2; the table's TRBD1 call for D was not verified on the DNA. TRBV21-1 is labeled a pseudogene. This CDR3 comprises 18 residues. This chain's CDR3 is CASSKEGDPFLNTGELFF. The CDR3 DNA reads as TGTGCCAGCAGCAAAGAGGGGGATCCCTTTCTGAACACCGGGGAGCTGTTTTTT.

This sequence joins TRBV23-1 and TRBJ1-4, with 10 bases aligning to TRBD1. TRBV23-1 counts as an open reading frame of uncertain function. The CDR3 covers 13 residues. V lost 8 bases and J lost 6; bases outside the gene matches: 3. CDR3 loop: CASPDRGHEKLFF. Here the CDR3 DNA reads TGCGCCAGCCCCGACAGGGGGCATGAAAAACTGTTTTTT.

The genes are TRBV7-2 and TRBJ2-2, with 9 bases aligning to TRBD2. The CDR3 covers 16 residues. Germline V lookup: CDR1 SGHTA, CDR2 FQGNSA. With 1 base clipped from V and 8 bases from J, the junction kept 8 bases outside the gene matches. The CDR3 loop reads CASSLGALAGSGELFF. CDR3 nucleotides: TGTGCCAGCAGCTTAGGCGCACTAGCGGGTTCGGGGGAGCTGTTTTTT.

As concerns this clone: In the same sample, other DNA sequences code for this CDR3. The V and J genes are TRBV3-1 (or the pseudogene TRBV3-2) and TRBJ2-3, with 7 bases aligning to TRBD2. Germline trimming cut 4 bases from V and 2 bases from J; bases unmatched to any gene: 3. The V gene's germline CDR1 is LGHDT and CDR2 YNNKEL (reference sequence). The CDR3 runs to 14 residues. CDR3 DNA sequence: TGTGCCAGCAGCCCTAGCGGAACCACAGATACGCAGTATTTT. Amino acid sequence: CASSPSGTTDTQYF.

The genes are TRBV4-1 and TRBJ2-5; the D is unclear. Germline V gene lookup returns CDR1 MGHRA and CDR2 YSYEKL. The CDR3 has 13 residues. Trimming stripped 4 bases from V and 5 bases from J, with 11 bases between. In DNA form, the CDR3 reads TGCGCCAGCAGCCTATACAAAGGGGAGACCCAGTACTTC. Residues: CASSLYKGETQYF.

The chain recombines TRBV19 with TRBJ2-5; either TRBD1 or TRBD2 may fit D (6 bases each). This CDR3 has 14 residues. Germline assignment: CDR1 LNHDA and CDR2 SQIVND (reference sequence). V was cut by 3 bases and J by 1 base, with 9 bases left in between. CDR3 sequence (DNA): TGTGCCAGTAGTATGAGGGGGGCCCAAGAGACCCAGTACTTC. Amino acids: CASSMRGAQETQYF.

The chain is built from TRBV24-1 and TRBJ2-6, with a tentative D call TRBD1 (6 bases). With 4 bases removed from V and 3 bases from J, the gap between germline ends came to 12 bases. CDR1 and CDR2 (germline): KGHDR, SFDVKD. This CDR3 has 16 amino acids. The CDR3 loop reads CATSEPQGGGANVLTF. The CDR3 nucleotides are TGTGCCACCAGTGAGCCACAGGGCGGTGGGGCCAACGTCCTGACTTTC.

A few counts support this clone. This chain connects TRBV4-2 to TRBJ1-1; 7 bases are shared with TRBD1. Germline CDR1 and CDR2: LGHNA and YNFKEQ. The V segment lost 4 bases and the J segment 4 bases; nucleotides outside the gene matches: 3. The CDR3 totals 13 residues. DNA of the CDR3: TGTGCCAGCAGCCCTCGGGACAGCACTGAAGCTTTCTTT. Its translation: CASSPRDSTEAFF.

CDR3 loop: CARSLDDTGVAFF. In nucleotides, the CDR3 is TGTGCCAGAAGCTTGGACGATACGGGAGTAGCTTTCTTT. This chain connects TRBV5-3 to TRBJ1-1; D remains unclear. TRBV5-3 is an ORF, with its function uncertain. Trimming removed 0 bases from V and 10 bases from J, with 13 bases in between. The CDR3 extends over 13 amino acids.

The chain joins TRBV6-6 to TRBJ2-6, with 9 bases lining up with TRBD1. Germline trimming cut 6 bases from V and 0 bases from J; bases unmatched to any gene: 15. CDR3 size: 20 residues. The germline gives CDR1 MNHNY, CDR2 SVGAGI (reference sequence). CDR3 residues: CASSRDRVLLPHSGANVLTF. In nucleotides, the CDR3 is TGTGCCAGCAGCCGGGACAGGGTTTTACTTCCTCACTCTGGGGCCAACGTCCTGACTTTC.

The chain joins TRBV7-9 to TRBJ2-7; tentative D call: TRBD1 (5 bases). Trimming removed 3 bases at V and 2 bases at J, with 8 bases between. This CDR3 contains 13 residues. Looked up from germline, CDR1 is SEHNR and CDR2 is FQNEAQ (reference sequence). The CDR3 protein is CASSFETAYEQYF. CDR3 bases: TGTGCCAGCAGCTTTGAGACAGCCTACGAGCAGTACTTC. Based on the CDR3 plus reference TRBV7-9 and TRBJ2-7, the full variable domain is DTGVSQNPRHKITKRGQNVTFRCDPISEHNRLYWYRQTLGQGPEFLTYFQNEAQLEKSRLLSDRFSAERPKGSFSTLEIQRTEQGDSAMYLCASSFETAYEQYFGPGTRLTVT.

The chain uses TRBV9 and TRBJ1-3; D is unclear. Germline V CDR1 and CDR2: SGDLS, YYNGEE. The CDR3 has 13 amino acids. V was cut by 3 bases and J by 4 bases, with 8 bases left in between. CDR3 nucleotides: TGTGCCAGCAGCGGTCTTTCCGGAAACACCATATATTTT. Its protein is CASSGLSGNTIYF.

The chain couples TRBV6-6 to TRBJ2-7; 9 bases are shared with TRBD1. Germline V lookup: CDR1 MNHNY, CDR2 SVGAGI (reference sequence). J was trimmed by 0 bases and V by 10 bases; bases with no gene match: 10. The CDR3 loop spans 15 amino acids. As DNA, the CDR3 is TGTGCCACCAGCGAAGGACAGGGGATCTCCTACGAGCAGTACTTC. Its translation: CATSEGQGISYEQYF.

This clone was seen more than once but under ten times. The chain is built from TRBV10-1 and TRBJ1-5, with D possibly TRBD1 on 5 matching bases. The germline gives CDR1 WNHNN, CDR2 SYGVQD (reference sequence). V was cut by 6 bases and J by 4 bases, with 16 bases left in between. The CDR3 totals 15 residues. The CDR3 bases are TGCGCCAGCAGGGGGGACCCTTCTAATAATCAGCCCCAGCATTTT. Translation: CASRGDPSNNQPQHF.